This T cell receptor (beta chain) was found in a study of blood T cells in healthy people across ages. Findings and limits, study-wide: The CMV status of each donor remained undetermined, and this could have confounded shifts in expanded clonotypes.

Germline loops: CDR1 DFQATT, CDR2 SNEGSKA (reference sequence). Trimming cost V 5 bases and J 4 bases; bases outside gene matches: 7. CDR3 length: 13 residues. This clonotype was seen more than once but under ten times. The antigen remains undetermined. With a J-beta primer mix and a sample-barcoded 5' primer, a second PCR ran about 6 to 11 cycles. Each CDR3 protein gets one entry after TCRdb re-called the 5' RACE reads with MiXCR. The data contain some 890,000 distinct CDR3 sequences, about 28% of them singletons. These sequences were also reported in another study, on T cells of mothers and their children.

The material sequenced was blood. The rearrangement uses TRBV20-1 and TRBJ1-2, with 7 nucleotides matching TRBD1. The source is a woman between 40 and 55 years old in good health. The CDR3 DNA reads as TGCAGTGCTGGCGACAGGGCGATCTATGGCTACACCTTC. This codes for CSAGDRAIYGYTF.